The 25 T cell receptor beta chains presented below share a single source sample, sequenced in a study of cytomegalovirus exposure and HLA in healthy donors. Vbeta (60) and Jbeta (13) primers were used in the PCR. Produced via immunoSEQ multiplex PCR; TCRdb's table is partial and in-frame only. Among about 120,000 clones listed, more than 60% were seen once. The sequenced sample consisted of PBMCs. The receptors come from a man between 40 and 49 years old in good health and CMV-seropositive.

V gene TRBV18 combines with J gene TRBJ2-1; D remains ambiguous. Germline V gives CDR1 KGHSH, CDR2 LQKENI. This CDR3 contains 15 residues. Between the trimmed V and J ends, which lost 6 bases and 0 bases, there was a span of 12 bases. The CDR3 DNA follows: TGTGCCAGCTCCCAAAGCGTGAGCTCCTACAATGAGCAGTTCTTC. Its translation is CASSQSVSSYNEQFF.

J is TRBJ2-1 and V is TRBV6-6, with 13 bases identical to TRBD2. The CDR3 has 16 residues. Germline V gene data show CDR1 as MNHNY and CDR2 as SVGAGI (reference sequence). V lost 4 bases and J lost 7; bases outside the gene matches: 7. The CDR3 nucleotides read TGTGCCAGCAGTTCCCCAGGGACTAGCGGGAAGAATGAGCAGTTCTTC. Its translation is CASSSPGTSGKNEQFF.

This clone has only a few counts. This rearrangement joins TRBV19 to TRBJ1-5, with 9 bases identical to TRBD1. The CDR3 loop spans 16 amino acids. From germline, CDR1 is LNHDA and CDR2 SQIVND (reference sequence). J lost 8 bases, V lost 3 bases, and 11 bases had no gene match. DNA of the CDR3: TGTGCCAGTAGTATTGAGGGACAGGGTTTCAGTAAGCCCCAGCATTTT. Translating it yields CASSIEGQGFSKPQHF.

The chain employs TRBV9 and TRBJ2-5; 12 bases map to TRBD2. Trimming at V came to 3 bases and at J to 1 base, leaving 7 bases not matched to a gene. Germline V gene sequence: CDR1 SGDLS, CDR2 YYNGEE. This CDR3 is built from 17 residues. As DNA, the CDR3 is TGTGCCAGCAGCGAAGGACTAGCGGGGATACTCCAAGAGACCCAGTACTTC. Amino acids: CASSEGLAGILQETQYF.

This chain links TRBV9 with TRBJ2-7; D is perhaps TRBD2 (6 bases). The CDR3 is 15 residues long. With 3 bases removed from V and 3 bases from J, the gap between germline ends came to 16 bases. Germline V lookup: CDR1 SGDLS, CDR2 YYNGEE. The chain's CDR3 is CASSGQLEGLYEQYF. The CDR3 nucleotides are TGTGCCAGCAGCGGACAACTGGAGGGCCTCTACGAGCAGTACTTC. The entire variable domain, with the rest obtained from reference TRBV9 and TRBJ2-7, is as follows: DSGVTQTPKHLITATGQRVTLRCSPRSGDLSVYWYQQSLDQGLQFLIQYYNGEERAKGNILERFSAQQFPDLHSELNLSSLELGDSALYFCASSGQLEGLYEQYFGPGTRLTVT.

The chain employs TRBV27 and TRBJ2-7; TRBD2 matches 8 bases. The CDR3 is 15 amino acids. Germline V gene lookup returns CDR1 MNHEY and CDR2 SMNVEV (reference sequence). Germline trimming cut 4 bases from V and 4 bases from J; bases unmatched to any gene: 9. CDR3 sequence: CASSSGLVIRYEQYF. CDR3 DNA: TGTGCCAGCAGTTCGGGACTAGTAATCAGATACGAGCAGTACTTC.

The chain employs TRBV9 and TRBJ1-1, with D possibly TRBD1 on 5 matching bases. The V end was cut by 0 bases, the J end by 4 bases, with 13 bases between. Germline CDR1 is SGDLS and CDR2 is YYNGEE. The CDR3 contains 15 residues. The CDR3 DNA reads TGTGCCAGCAGCGTAGATATCAGGGAGGGCACTGAAGCTTTCTTT. The encoded protein is CASSVDIREGTEAFF. The full variable domain, in which reference TRBV9 and TRBJ1-1 provide the parts outside the CDR3, is DSGVTQTPKHLITATGQRVTLRCSPRSGDLSVYWYQQSLDQGLQFLIQYYNGEERAKGNILERFSAQQFPDLHSELNLSSLELGDSALYFCASSVDIREGTEAFFGQGTRLTVV.

In its sample, this clone was seen a few times. The chain combines TRBV14 with TRBJ1-2; D is possibly TRBD1 (5 bases). Trimming pared 3 bases from V and 7 bases from J, leaving 18 bases between. CDR1 and CDR2 from the germline V gene are SGHDN and FVKESK. CDR3 size: 15 residues. This CDR3 reads CASSQHSGGGIGYTF. The CDR3 DNA reads as TGTGCCAGCAGCCAGCACTCCGGCGGGGGGATTGGCTACACCTTC.

V and J are TRBV29-1 and TRBJ2-3; 11 positions agree with TRBD2. Looked up from germline, CDR1 is SQVTM and CDR2 is ANQGSEA. The ends lost 3 bases at V and 0 bases at J; junction bases unmatched: 8. CDR3 length: 17 residues. The CDR3: CSVEKLAGVSSTDTQYF. The CDR3 DNA reads as TGCAGCGTTGAGAAACTAGCGGGAGTTTCTAGCACAGATACGCAGTATTTT.

The chain uses TRBV7-6 and TRBJ2-7; 9 bases are shared with TRBD1. The length of the CDR3 is 15 residues. With 0 bases clipped from V and 4 bases from J, the junction kept 4 bases outside the gene matches. Looked up from germline, CDR1 is SGHVS and CDR2 is FNYEAQ. In nucleotides, the CDR3 is TGTGCCAGCAGCTTAGCCGGGACAGGGTCATACGAGCAGTACTTC. This codes for CASSLAGTGSYEQYF.

This clone is a singleton in its sample. This chain uses TRBV7-3 with TRBJ2-5; no clear D. This CDR3 region has 13 residues. Germline CDR1 SGHTA, CDR2 FQGTGA. Trimming removed 6 bases from V and 2 bases from J, with 10 bases in between. CDR3 in DNA: TGTGCCAGCAGTCCACACAATCAAGAGACCCAGTACTTC. This codes for CASSPHNQETQYF.

The chain has TRBV27 and TRBJ2-3; D gene unclear. V dropped 5 bases and J dropped 1 base, with 4 bases sitting between them. Germline values: CDR1 MNHEY, CDR2 SMNVEV (reference sequence). The CDR3 has 12 amino acids. CDR3 loop: CASSPGTDTQYF. The CDR3 nucleotides are TGTGCCAGCAGTCCGGGCACAGATACGCAGTATTTT.

The DNA for the CDR3 is TGTGCCAGCAGTTTATATTTTGGGGGGGATCCTCAGCCCCAGCATTTT. Translation gives CASSLYFGGDPQPQHF. The V gene is TRBV28, the J gene TRBJ1-5; tentatively, D is TRBD1 (5 bases). The ends were cut back, 1 base at V and 6 bases at J, with 16 bases in the middle. The CDR3 extends over 16 amino acids. Germline values: CDR1 MDHEN, CDR2 SYDVKM.

V usage is TRBV10-3 and J usage is TRBJ2-7, with 11 positions matching TRBD2. Trimming took 10 bases from V and 1 from J; bases not matched to a gene: 9. The CDR3 totals 15 residues. Germline V gene sequence: CDR1 ENHRY, CDR2 SYGVKD. CDR3 sequence: CATVVAGGVSYEQYF. The CDR3 DNA reads TGTGCCACCGTGGTAGCGGGGGGGGTTTCCTACGAGCAGTACTTC.

The J gene is TRBJ1-2, the V gene TRBV28; D is unclear. The CDR3 has 11 residues. The germline gives CDR1 MDHEN, CDR2 SYDVKM. The V end lost 3 bases, the J end lost 4 bases, and 3 bases lay between the germline ends. For the CDR3, the DNA is TGTGCCAGCAGTTTCCTCTATGGCTACACCTTC. Protein sequence: CASSFLYGYTF.

This chain links TRBV2 with TRBJ2-7; TRBD1 aligns across 10 bases. Germline V gene lookup returns CDR1 SNHLY and CDR2 FYNNEI. With V trimmed by 3 bases and J by 5 bases, 4 bases remained unmatched. The CDR3 extends over 14 amino acids. The CDR3 is CASSDGTGADEQYF. CDR3 DNA sequence: TGTGCCAGCAGTGATGGGACAGGGGCCGACGAGCAGTACTTC.

The chain carries TRBV9 and TRBJ2-5, with TRBD2 matching 14 bases. CDR3 length: 18 residues. V dropped 2 bases and J dropped 0; count of bases not matched to a gene: 6. The germline V gene has CDR1 SGDLS and CDR2 YYNGEE. DNA of the CDR3: TGTGCCAGCAGCGTCGCCGGGACTAGCGGGAGTTACCAAGAGACCCAGTACTTC. Protein: CASSVAGTSGSYQETQYF. Filled out from reference TRBV9 and TRBJ2-5, the complete variable domain reads DSGVTQTPKHLITATGQRVTLRCSPRSGDLSVYWYQQSLDQGLQFLIQYYNGEERAKGNILERFSAQQFPDLHSELNLSSLELGDSALYFCASSVAGTSGSYQETQYFGPGTRLLVL.

CDR3 in DNA: TGTGCCTGGGGATGGGGGGAGATTTCAGAAGATACGCAGTATTTT. Translation gives CAWGWGEISEDTQYF. The J gene is TRBJ2-3, the V gene TRBV30, with D perhaps matching TRBD2 (6 bases). CDR3 length equals 15 residues. Germline V gene lookup returns CDR1 GTSNPN and CDR2 SVGIG (reference sequence). Trimming cost V 5 bases and J 5 bases, with 20 bases left between them.

This chain links TRBV27 with TRBJ2-2; 9 bases match TRBD2. Germline V CDR1 and CDR2: MNHEY, SMNVEV (reference sequence). J lost 0 bases, V lost 3 bases, and 5 bases had no gene match. The CDR3 is 17 amino acids. The CDR3 DNA reads as TGTGCCAGCAGTTTGCGGGGGGGCCGACCGAACACCGGGGAGCTGTTTTTT. Translation: CASSLRGGRPNTGELFF.

This clone showed up just a few times. The rearrangement links TRBV9 to TRBJ2-7; no clear D gene. This CDR3 contains 14 residues. Germline CDR1 reads SGDLS; CDR2 reads YYNGEE. The ends were cut back, 4 bases at V and 2 bases at J, with 13 bases in the middle. CDR3 sequence reads: CASSKEVTPYEQYF. CDR3 nucleotide sequence: TGTGCCAGCAGCAAAGAGGTTACCCCCTACGAGCAGTACTTC.

This clone appeared a few times. Here the CDR3 reads CSVTGQGMTGNTIYF. As DNA, the CDR3 is TGCAGCGTGACGGGACAGGGGATGACTGGAAACACCATATATTTT. This rearrangement joins TRBV29-1 to TRBJ1-3, with 10 nucleotides matching TRBD1. Unmatched junction bases numbered 7, after V lost 6 bases and J lost 2 bases. The CDR3 extends over 15 amino acids. The germline CDR1 and CDR2 sequences are SQVTM and ANQGSEA.

The sample holds a few counts of this clone. The gene calls are TRBV10-1 and TRBJ1-2; TRBD1 matches 7 bases. The CDR3 sequence is 14 residues long. Unmatched junction bases numbered 6, after V lost 4 bases and J lost 4 bases. CDR1 and CDR2 from the germline V gene are WNHNN and SYGVQD (reference sequence). CDR3 protein: CASSGGTVPYGYTF. As DNA, the CDR3 is TGCGCCAGCAGTGGTGGGACAGTCCCCTATGGCTACACCTTC.

This clone was picked up a small number of times. This chain connects TRBV4-2 to TRBJ2-1; 10 bases are shared with TRBD1. V trimming: 4 bases; J trimming: 8 bases; junction bases outside the gene matches: 5. The V gene's germline CDR1 is LGHNA and CDR2 YNFKEQ. CDR3 length: 14 residues. The CDR3 here is CASSLGQGDDEQFF. The CDR3 DNA is TGTGCCAGCAGCCTCGGACAGGGGGATGATGAGCAGTTCTTC.

The table lists this clone with a few counts. The rearrangement links TRBV2 to TRBJ2-7; 10 nucleotides agree with TRBD1. The length of the CDR3 is 14 residues. The V gene end was trimmed by 3 bases and the J gene end by 6 bases; junction bases not matched to a gene: 5. Germline V gene lookup returns CDR1 SNHLY and CDR2 FYNNEI. The DNA for the CDR3 is TGTGCCAGCAGTGACGTGGGACAGGGGTTCGAGCAGTACTTC. The encoded protein is CASSDVGQGFEQYF.

The table lists this clone with a few counts. The rearrangement links TRBV27 to TRBJ2-1; maybe TRBD2 (6 bases). CDR3 size: 15 residues. Trimming removed 5 bases from V and 0 bases from J, with 11 bases in between. In germline, CDR1 is MNHEY, CDR2 SMNVEV (reference sequence). CDR3 in amino acids: CASSPAGGSYNEQFF. The DNA for the CDR3 is TGTGCCAGCAGTCCGGCCGGGGGCTCCTACAATGAGCAGTTCTTC.